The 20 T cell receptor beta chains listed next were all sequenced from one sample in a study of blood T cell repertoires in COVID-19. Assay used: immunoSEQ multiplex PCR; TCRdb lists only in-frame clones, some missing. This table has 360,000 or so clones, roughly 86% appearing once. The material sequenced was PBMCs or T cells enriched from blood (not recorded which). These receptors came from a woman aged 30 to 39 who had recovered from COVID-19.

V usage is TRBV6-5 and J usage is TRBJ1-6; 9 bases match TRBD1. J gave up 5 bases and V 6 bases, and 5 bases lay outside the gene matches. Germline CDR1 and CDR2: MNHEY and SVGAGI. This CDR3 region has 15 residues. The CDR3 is CASRSGQGDNSPLHF. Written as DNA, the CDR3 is TGTGCCAGCAGGTCGGGACAGGGTGATAATTCACCCCTCCACTTT.

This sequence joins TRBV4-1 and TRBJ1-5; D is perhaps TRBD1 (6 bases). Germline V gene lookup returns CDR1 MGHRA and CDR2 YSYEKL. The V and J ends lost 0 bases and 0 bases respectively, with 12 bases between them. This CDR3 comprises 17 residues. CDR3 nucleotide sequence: TGCGCCAGCAGCCAAGAGATCCCAGGGGATAGCAATCAGCCCCAGCATTTT. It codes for CASSQEIPGDSNQPQHF.

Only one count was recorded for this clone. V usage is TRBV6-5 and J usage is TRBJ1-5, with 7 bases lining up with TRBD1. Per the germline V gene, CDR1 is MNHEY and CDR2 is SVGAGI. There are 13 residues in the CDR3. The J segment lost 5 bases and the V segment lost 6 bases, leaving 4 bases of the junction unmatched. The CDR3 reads CASRRDSDQPQHF. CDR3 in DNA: TGTGCCAGCAGGCGGGACAGTGATCAGCCCCAGCATTTT.

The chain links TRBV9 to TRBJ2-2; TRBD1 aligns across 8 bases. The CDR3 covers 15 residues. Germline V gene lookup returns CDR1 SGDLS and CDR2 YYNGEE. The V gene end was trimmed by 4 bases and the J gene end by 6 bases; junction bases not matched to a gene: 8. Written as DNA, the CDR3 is TGTGCCAGCAGCCCGTTGGACAGGGAGGCCGGGGAGCTGTTTTTT. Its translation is CASSPLDREAGELFF.

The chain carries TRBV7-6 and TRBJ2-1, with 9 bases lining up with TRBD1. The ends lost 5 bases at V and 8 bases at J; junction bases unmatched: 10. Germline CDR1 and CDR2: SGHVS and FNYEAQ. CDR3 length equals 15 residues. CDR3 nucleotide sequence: TGTGCCAGCAGCGCCCCGGGACAGGGTACCGATGAGCAGTTCTTC. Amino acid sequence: CASSAPGQGTDEQFF.

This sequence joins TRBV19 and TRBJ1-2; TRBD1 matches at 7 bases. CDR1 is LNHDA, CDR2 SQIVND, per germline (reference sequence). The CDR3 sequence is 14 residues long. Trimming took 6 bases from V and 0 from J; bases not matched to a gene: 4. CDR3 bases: TGTGCCAGTAGGTCCGACAGGGCTAACTATGGCTACACCTTC. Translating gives CASRSDRANYGYTF.

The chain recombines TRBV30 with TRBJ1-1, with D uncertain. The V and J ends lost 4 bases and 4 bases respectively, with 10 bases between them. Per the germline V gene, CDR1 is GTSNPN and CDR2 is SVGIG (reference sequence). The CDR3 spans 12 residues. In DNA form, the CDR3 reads TGTGCCTGGATTCTTGGGCTCACTGAAGCTTTCTTT. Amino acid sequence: CAWILGLTEAFF. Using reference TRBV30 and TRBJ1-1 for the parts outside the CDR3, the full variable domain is SQTIHQWPATLVQPVGSPLSLECTVEGTSNPNLYWYRQAAGRGLQLLFYSVGIGQISSEVPQNLSASRPQDRQFILSSKKLLLSDSGFYLCAWILGLTEAFFGQGTRLTVV.

CDR3 nucleotides: TGTGCCAGCAGACCAGGGGGATTCGGCAATCAGCCCCAGCATTTT. Amino acid sequence: CASRPGGFGNQPQHF. The genes are TRBV28 and TRBJ1-5, with 7 bases fitting TRBD1. CDR1 and CDR2 (germline): MDHEN, SYDVKM. Trimming cost V 6 bases and J 2 bases; bases outside gene matches: 7. The CDR3 loop spans 15 amino acids.

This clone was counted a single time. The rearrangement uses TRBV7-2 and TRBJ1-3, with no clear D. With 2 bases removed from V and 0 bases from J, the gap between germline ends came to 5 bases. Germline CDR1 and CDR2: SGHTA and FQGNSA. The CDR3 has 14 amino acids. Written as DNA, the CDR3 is TGTGCCAGCAGCTTATCCCTCTCTGGAAACACCATATATTTT. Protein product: CASSLSLSGNTIYF.

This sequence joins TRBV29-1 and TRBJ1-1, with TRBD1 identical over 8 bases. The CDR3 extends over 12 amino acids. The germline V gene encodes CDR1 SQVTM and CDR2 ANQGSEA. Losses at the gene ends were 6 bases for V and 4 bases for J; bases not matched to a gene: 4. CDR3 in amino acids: CSVWTGTTEAFF. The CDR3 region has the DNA TGCAGCGTCTGGACAGGGACCACTGAAGCTTTCTTT. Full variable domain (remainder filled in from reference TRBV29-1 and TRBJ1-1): SAVISQKPSRDICQRGTSLTIQCQVDSQVTMMFWYRQQPGQSLTLIATANQGSEATYESGFVIDKFPISRPNLTFSTLTVSNMSPEDSSIYLCSVWTGTTEAFFGQGTRLTVV.

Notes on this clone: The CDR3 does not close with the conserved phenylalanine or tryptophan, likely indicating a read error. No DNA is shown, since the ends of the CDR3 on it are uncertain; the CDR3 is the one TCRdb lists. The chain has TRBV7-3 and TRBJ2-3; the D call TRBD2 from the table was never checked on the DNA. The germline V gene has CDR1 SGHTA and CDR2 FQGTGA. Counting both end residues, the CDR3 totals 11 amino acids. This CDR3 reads CASSLRYTNTS.

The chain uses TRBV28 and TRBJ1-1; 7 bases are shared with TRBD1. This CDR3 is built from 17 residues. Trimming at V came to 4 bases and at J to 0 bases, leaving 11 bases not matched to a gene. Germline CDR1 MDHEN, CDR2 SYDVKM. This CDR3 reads CASSSQLRTGMNTEAFF. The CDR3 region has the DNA TGTGCCAGCAGTTCCCAACTTCGGACAGGCATGAACACTGAAGCTTTCTTT.

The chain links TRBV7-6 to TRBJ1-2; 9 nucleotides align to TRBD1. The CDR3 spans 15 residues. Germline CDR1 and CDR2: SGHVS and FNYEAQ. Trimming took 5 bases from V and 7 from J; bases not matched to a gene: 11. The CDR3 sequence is CASSAWTGEKGGYTF. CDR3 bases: TGTGCCAGCAGCGCATGGACAGGGGAGAAGGGTGGCTACACCTTC.

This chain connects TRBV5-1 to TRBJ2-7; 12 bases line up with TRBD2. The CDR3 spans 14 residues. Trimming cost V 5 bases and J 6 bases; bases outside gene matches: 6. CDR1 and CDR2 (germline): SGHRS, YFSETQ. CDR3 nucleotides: TGCGCCAGCAGGACTAGCGGGAGTATTAGCGAGCAGTACTTC. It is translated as CASRTSGSISEQYF.

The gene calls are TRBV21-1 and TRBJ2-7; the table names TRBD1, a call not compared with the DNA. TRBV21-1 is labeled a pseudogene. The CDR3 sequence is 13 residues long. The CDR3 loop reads CATNRESLGEQYF. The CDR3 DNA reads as TGTGCCACTAACAGGGAATCATTAGGCGAGCAGTACTTC.

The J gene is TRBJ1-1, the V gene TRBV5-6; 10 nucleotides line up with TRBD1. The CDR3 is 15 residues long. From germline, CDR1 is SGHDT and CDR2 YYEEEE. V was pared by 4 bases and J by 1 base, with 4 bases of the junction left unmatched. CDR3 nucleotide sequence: TGTGCCAGCAGCCTCGACAGGGGGCGGAACACTGAAGCTTTCTTT. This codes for CASSLDRGRNTEAFF.

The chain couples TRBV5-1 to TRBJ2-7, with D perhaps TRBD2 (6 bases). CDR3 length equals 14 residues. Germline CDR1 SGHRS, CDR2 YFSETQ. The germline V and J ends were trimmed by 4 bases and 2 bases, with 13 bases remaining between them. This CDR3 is CASSLEGPPYEQYF. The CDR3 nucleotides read TGCGCCAGCAGCCTGGAGGGGCCCCCCTACGAGCAGTACTTC.

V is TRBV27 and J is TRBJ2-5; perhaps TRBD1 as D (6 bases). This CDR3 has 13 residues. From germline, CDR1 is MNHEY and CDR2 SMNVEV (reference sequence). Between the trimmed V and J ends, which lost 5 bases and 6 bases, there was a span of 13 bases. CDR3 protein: CASSPYREKTQYF. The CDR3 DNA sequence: TGTGCCAGCAGTCCGTACAGGGAGAAGACCCAGTACTTC.

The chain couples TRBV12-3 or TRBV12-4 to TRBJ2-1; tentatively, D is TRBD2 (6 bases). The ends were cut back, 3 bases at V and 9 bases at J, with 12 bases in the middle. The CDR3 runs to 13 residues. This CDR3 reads CASSFLLASEQFF. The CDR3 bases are TGTGCCAGCAGTTTCCTCCTAGCGAGTGAGCAGTTCTTC.

The CDR3, as DNA: TGTGCCAGCAGCCTACTACAGGACAGGGCGAACACCGGGGAGCTGTTTTTT. Translation: CASSLLQDRANTGELFF. The rearrangement uses TRBV5-6 and TRBJ2-2, with 8 bases matching TRBD1. The CDR3 consists of 17 residues. Germline-derived CDR1 and CDR2 are SGHDT and YYEEEE. The V segment lost 4 bases and the J segment 0 bases; nucleotides outside the gene matches: 8.